This T cell receptor (beta chain) was identified during a study of graft-versus-host responses after intestinal transplantation. This clone was found once. No antigen is known for it. The data were produced by immunoSEQ multiplex PCR, yet TCRdb's version contains in-frame clones alone and is incomplete. The repertoire has over 40,000 clones, approximately 95% of them found once; the top ten carry more than 0.45%. CDR1 is MNHEY, CDR2 SMNVEV, per germline (reference sequence). With 3 bases removed from V and 9 bases from J, the gap between germline ends came to 9 bases. This CDR3 contains 13 residues. The clonotype was recovered from a human donor who was the organ donor for an intestinal transplant. This chain joins TRBV27 and TRBJ1-6; tentatively, D is TRBD1 (5 bases). The sequencing used unstimulated CD8+ T cells sorted from spleen or lymph node cells, collected before transplant. In nucleotides, the CDR3 is TGTGCCAGCAGTTTTCAGGGTAGTTCACCCCTCCACTTT. It yields the protein CASSFQGSSPLHF.